Listed here is a single TCR beta chain. These data come from a study of blood T cell repertoires in COVID-19. Trimming took off 4 bases at V and 0 bases at J, with 9 bases between the two ends. This CDR3 contains 15 residues. Looked up from germline, CDR1 is SGHNT and CDR2 is YENEEA. Under the authors' procedure: Estimation of nucleated cell counts was performed using reference gene primer amplification. The method was immunoSEQ multiplex PCR; TCRdb's version includes in-frame clones alone and lacks a portion of them. V, J and clone size are taken as reported in that table, and D and trimming were inferred from the DNA itself. The repertoire holds fewer than 400,000 clones, with about nine tenths as singletons.

The sample consisted of PBMCs or T cells enriched from blood (not recorded which). The chain is built from TRBV11-3 and TRBJ1-4; D gene unclear. This TCR was recovered from a man aged 25 to 40 who had recovered from COVID-19. CDR3 sequence reads: CASSSYLTTNEKLFF. The CDR3 coding sequence is TGTGCCAGCAGCTCGTACTTAACAACTAATGAAAAACTGTTTTTT.